This section outlines one T cell receptor beta chain sequence together with its context. From germline, CDR1 is LNHDA and CDR2 SQIVND (reference sequence). The germline V and J ends were trimmed by 6 bases and 4 bases, with 9 bases remaining between them. The CDR3 runs to 12 residues. This sample was included in a study of blood T cell repertoires in COVID-19. Study information: Acute and convalescent COVID-19 samples came from the United States, Italy and Spain.

Seattle researchers signed up patients amid active infection and tracked them longitudinally. Original processing methods: Using reference gene primer amplification, nucleated cell counts were estimated. Sequenced by immunoSEQ multiplex PCR; TCRdb stores in-frame clones only, minus some. V and J calls and clone size are copied from that table; D and trimming were computed from the DNA. The data show 87,000 or so clones, around 90% seen once. The specimen was peripheral blood. This chain joins TRBV19 and TRBJ2-5; no firm D call. The receptor was derived from a man between 18 and 29 years old with COVID-19, enrolled during active disease. As DNA, the CDR3 is TGTGCCAGTAGGCAAGCCGGAGAGACCCAGTACTTC. Its protein is CASRQAGETQYF.